This entry lists 23 T cell receptor beta chains sequenced from one sample in a study of blood T cell repertoires in COVID-19. The repertoire was sequenced with immunoSEQ multiplex PCR; TCRdb's copy has only in-frame clones and lacks some. The sample carries 130,000 to 150,000 clones, 80% to 90% recorded once. Specimen: peripheral blood. These receptors all stem from a woman aged 60-70 years with COVID-19, enrolled during active disease.

The rearrangement links TRBV29-1 to TRBJ1-2, with D tentatively TRBD1 (5 bases). CDR3 length: 13 residues. The V and J ends lost 4 bases and 0 bases respectively, with 9 bases between them. Germline V gene data show CDR1 as SQVTM and CDR2 as ANQGSEA. The CDR3 region has the DNA TGCAGCGTTGCATGGGACTCTAACTATGGCTACACCTTC. It yields the protein CSVAWDSNYGYTF.

This rearrangement joins TRBV4-1 to TRBJ2-5; 9 bases fit TRBD1. J was trimmed by 5 bases and V by 0 bases; bases with no gene match: 4. This CDR3 is built from 15 residues. The V gene's germline CDR1 is MGHRA and CDR2 YSYEKL. The CDR3 sequence: CASSQEGQGFETQYF. CDR3 bases: TGCGCCAGCAGCCAAGAGGGACAGGGATTTGAGACCCAGTACTTC.

This clone came up a few times. This sequence joins TRBV6-5 and TRBJ2-7, with D possibly TRBD1 on 5 matching bases. V was clipped by 0 bases and J by 4 bases, with 10 bases between them. Looked up from germline, CDR1 is MNHEY and CDR2 is SVGAGI. This CDR3 is built from 14 residues. The CDR3, as DNA: TGTGCCAGCAGTTACTCCGTAGGGGTGTACGAGCAGTACTTC. It yields the protein CASSYSVGVYEQYF.

The V gene is TRBV19, the J gene TRBJ1-5; D not resolved. Deletions cut 3 bases from V and 7 bases from J, with 22 bases between. Germline lookup yields CDR1 LNHDA and CDR2 SQIVND (reference sequence). This CDR3 has 17 amino acids. Here the CDR3 DNA reads TGTGCCAGTAGTATTATAAGCGTCAGTCACTTTCAACAGCCCCAGCATTTT. This sequence encodes CASSIISVSHFQQPQHF. The full variable domain, in which reference TRBV19 and TRBJ1-5 provide the parts outside the CDR3, is DGGITQSPKYLFRKEGQNVTLSCEQNLNHDAMYWYRQDPGQGLRLIYYSQIVNDFQKGDIAEGYSVSREKKESFPLTVTSAQKNPTAFYLCASSIISVSHFQQPQHFGDGTRLSIL.

The chain is built from TRBV7-2 and TRBJ2-7; 15 bases are shared with TRBD2. This CDR3 contains 15 residues. Germline V gene data show CDR1 as SGHTA and CDR2 as FQGNSA. The trim removed 4 bases at V and 7 bases at J, leaving 5 bases unmatched. CDR3 in amino acids: CASSWTSGGAGEQYF. CDR3 coding DNA: TGTGCCAGCAGCTGGACTAGCGGGGGGGCTGGAGAGCAGTACTTC.

The chain uses TRBV27 and TRBJ2-1, with D possibly matching TRBD1 (6 bases). V dropped 6 bases and J dropped 7 bases, with 13 bases sitting between them. This CDR3 is built from 13 residues. The V gene's germline CDR1 is MNHEY and CDR2 SMNVEV (reference sequence). DNA of the CDR3: TGTGCCAGCAGCTACAGGGAAAGGAATGAGCAGTTCTTC. Residues: CASSYRERNEQFF.

J is TRBJ2-1 and V is TRBV30, with 10 bases matching TRBD1. Germline V gives CDR1 GTSNPN, CDR2 SVGIG (reference sequence). This CDR3 has 20 residues. Trimming removed 4 bases from V and 1 base from J; junction bases left unmatched: 19. CDR3 in DNA: TGTGCCTGGATCAAAACCCAGGACAGGGGGGGTGATTGGTCCTACAATGAGCAGTTCTTC. This codes for CAWIKTQDRGGDWSYNEQFF.

V is TRBV11-2 and J is TRBJ1-1; D is undetermined. This CDR3 is built from 13 residues. V gave up 3 bases and J gave up 1 base, with 6 bases separating them. Germline CDR1 is SGHAT and CDR2 is FQNNGV. The CDR3 spells CASSFDKNTEAFF. The CDR3 nucleotides read TGTGCCAGCAGCTTCGACAAGAACACTGAAGCTTTCTTT. Full variable domain (outside the CDR3, taken from reference TRBV11-2 and TRBJ1-1): EAGVAQSPRYKIIEKRQSVAFWCNPISGHATLYWYQQILGQGPKLLIQFQNNGVVDDSQLPKDRFSAERLKGVDSTLKIQPAKLEDSAVYLCASSFDKNTEAFFGQGTRLTVV.

The chain couples TRBV7-6 to TRBJ1-1; 10 bases align to TRBD1. The V segment lost 4 bases and the J segment 6 bases; nucleotides outside the gene matches: 11. This CDR3 is built from 16 residues. CDR1 is SGHVS, CDR2 FNYEAQ, per germline. The CDR3 DNA follows: TGTGCCAGCAGCTCCTCGAACGAGACAGGGGGCCCTGAAGCTTTCTTT. Translated: CASSSSNETGGPEAFF. Full variable domain (remainder filled in from reference TRBV7-6 and TRBJ1-1): GAGVSQSPRYKVTKRGQDVALRCDPISGHVSLYWYRQALGQGPEFLTYFNYEAQQDKSGLPNDRFSAERPEGSISTLTIQRTEQRDSAMYRCASSSSNETGGPEAFFGQGTRLTVV.

This chain uses TRBV30 with TRBJ2-5; unclear D gene. The length of the CDR3 is 11 residues. V shed 0 bases and J shed 5 bases, with 4 bases lying between them. CDR1 and CDR2 (germline): GTSNPN, SVGIG (reference sequence). CDR3 amino acids: CAWSVAETQYF. The CDR3 nucleotides read TGTGCCTGGAGTGTAGCGGAGACCCAGTACTTC.

V gene TRBV7-2 combines with J gene TRBJ1-3, with 7 bases identical to TRBD1. Germline values: CDR1 SGHTA, CDR2 FQGNSA. V lost 1 base to trimming and J lost 0 bases; unmatched junction nucleotides: 6. This CDR3 is built from 17 residues. The CDR3 spells CASSLGGGGGSGNTIYF. The CDR3 DNA follows: TGTGCCAGCAGCTTAGGAGGGGGCGGAGGCTCTGGAAACACCATATATTTT.

This clone occurred many times. The chain couples TRBV24-1 to TRBJ2-3, with D possibly matching TRBD2 (5 bases). CDR3 length equals 14 residues. Germline values: CDR1 KGHDR, CDR2 SFDVKD. The V and J ends lost 5 bases and 2 bases respectively, with 10 bases between them. CDR3 in DNA: TGTGCCACCAGTGGGCGGGTCTCCACAGATACGCAGTATTTT. Translation: CATSGRVSTDTQYF.

The chain carries TRBV5-5 and TRBJ2-3, with D unclear. The germline gives CDR1 SGHKS, CDR2 YYEKEE (reference sequence). V lost 4 bases and J lost 2, with 5 bases in between. The CDR3 is 12 residues long. The CDR3 DNA reads as TGTGCCAGCAGCCCGGTCACAGATACGCAGTATTTT. It specifies CASSPVTDTQYF.

The V gene is TRBV18, the J gene TRBJ2-7, with 10 bases that match TRBD1. Trimming took 4 bases from V and 3 from J; bases not matched to a gene: 6. This CDR3 spans 15 amino acids. Germline CDR1 reads KGHSH; CDR2 reads LQKENI. This chain's CDR3 is CASSRTGGDSYEQYF. The CDR3 DNA reads TGTGCCAGCTCACGGACAGGGGGGGATAGCTACGAGCAGTACTTC.

This chain's CDR3 is CASSQVESYNEQFF. CDR3 DNA: TGTGCCAGCAGCCAAGTGGAGAGCTACAATGAGCAGTTCTTC. The chain employs TRBV4-2 and TRBJ2-1; D remains unclear. Germline CDR1 LGHNA, CDR2 YNFKEQ. The CDR3 consists of 14 residues. The V and J ends lost 1 base and 3 bases respectively, with 7 bases between them.

The rearrangement joins TRBV2 to TRBJ1-1; tentatively, D is TRBD1 (5 bases). The CDR3 covers 14 residues. The V end lost 7 bases, the J end lost 4 bases, and 16 bases lay between the germline ends. CDR1 and CDR2 from the germline V gene are SNHLY and FYNNEI. The CDR3 DNA reads as TGTGCCAGCAAAAGCGATGGCAGGGTCACTGAAGCTTTCTTT. Translation gives CASKSDGRVTEAFF.

The chain has TRBV10-3 and TRBJ1-2, with D maybe TRBD1 (6 bases). Germline loops: CDR1 ENHRY, CDR2 SYGVKD. V was trimmed by 4 bases and J by 3 bases, leaving 18 bases between them. This CDR3 has 16 amino acids. The CDR3 DNA reads TGTGCCATCAGTGTAATAGGACAGCCTACTGACTATGGCTACACCTTC. Translated: CAISVIGQPTDYGYTF.

The chain carries TRBV4-1 and TRBJ2-1; 11 nucleotides match TRBD2. The germline V gene has CDR1 MGHRA and CDR2 YSYEKL. V was clipped by 4 bases and J by 4 bases; unmatched bases: 3. The CDR3 covers 15 residues. The CDR3: CASSPLAGVYNEQFF. The CDR3 DNA follows: TGCGCCAGCAGCCCACTAGCGGGGGTTTACAATGAGCAGTTCTTC.

The chain is built from TRBV7-8 and TRBJ2-5; D is perhaps TRBD2 (6 bases). V was cut by 2 bases and J by 2 bases, with 30 bases left in between. The germline gives CDR1 SGHVS, CDR2 FQNEAQ. This CDR3 is built from 21 residues. In DNA form, the CDR3 reads TGTGCCAGCAGCTTACCTCCCTCAGGGCTTCGGGACTCGGTGGGTCAAGAGACCCAGTACTTC. Protein product: CASSLPPSGLRDSVGQETQYF.

The chain recombines TRBV5-1 with TRBJ1-6, with D tentatively TRBD1 (6 bases). The CDR3 length is 16 residues. V was trimmed by 2 bases and J by 0 bases, leaving 9 bases between them. Per germline, CDR1 SGHRS and CDR2 YFSETQ. The CDR3 here is CASSFRGSSYNSPLHF. The DNA of the CDR3 is TGCGCCAGCAGCTTTAGGGGGAGCTCCTATAATTCACCCCTCCACTTT.

This clone has just a few counts. The chain's CDR3 is CASRELEDQPQHF. CDR3 coding DNA: TGCGCCAGCCGGGAATTAGAAGATCAGCCCCAGCATTTT. The chain is built from TRBV5-1 and TRBJ1-5; no firm D call. From germline, CDR1 is SGHRS and CDR2 YFSETQ. V was trimmed by 7 bases and J by 5 bases, leaving 13 bases between them. This CDR3 region has 13 residues.

The V and J genes are TRBV24-1 and TRBJ2-7; 9 positions match TRBD1. This CDR3 has 15 residues. Germline V gene lookup returns CDR1 KGHDR and CDR2 SFDVKD. V lost 3 bases, J lost 6 bases, and 8 bases stayed unmatched. The CDR3 reads CATSDGQGYLSEQYF. In DNA form, the CDR3 reads TGTGCCACCAGTGATGGACAGGGGTATCTATCCGAGCAGTACTTC.

The chain recombines TRBV9 with TRBJ1-2, with 9 bases aligning to TRBD1. This CDR3 has 15 amino acids. V lost 1 base, J lost 6 bases, and 7 bases stayed unmatched. Germline V lookup: CDR1 SGDLS, CDR2 YYNGEE. The CDR3 region is CASSVLTGGTNGYTF. In DNA form, the CDR3 reads TGTGCCAGCAGCGTACTTACAGGGGGCACGAATGGCTACACCTTC. Full variable domain (outside the CDR3, taken from reference TRBV9 and TRBJ1-2): DSGVTQTPKHLITATGQRVTLRCSPRSGDLSVYWYQQSLDQGLQFLIQYYNGEERAKGNILERFSAQQFPDLHSELNLSSLELGDSALYFCASSVLTGGTNGYTFGSGTRLTVV.